These T cell receptor beta chains were read from a single sample in a study of T cell changes during pregnancy in multiple sclerosis. Sequencing used immunoSEQ multiplex PCR; TCRdb keeps in-frame clones, though not all of them. The sample yields some 97,000 clones, approximately 92% seen once. The starting material was peripheral blood, obtained after pregnancy. The receptor source for this set is a female donor with multiple sclerosis, enrolled in a pregnancy study. The CDR3 runs from the conserved cysteine through the conserved F or W. A D gene is named only where the DNA matches it firmly. Clone size, where shown, is once, few, many, or a class for clones that have expanded.

DNA	CDR3	size	J	D	V
TGTGCCAGCAGCCCCAGTTGGTGGGGGGTTCGCGGCTACACCTTC	CASSPSWWGVRGYTF	NA	TRBJ1-2	NA	TRBV7-2
TGTGCCAGCAGCTTGAGTGCGGGAGGGCCTGGGGCCGGGGAGCTGTTTTTT	CASSLSAGGPGAGELFF	NA	TRBJ2-2	TRBD2	TRBV11-2
TGTGCCAGCTCACCTGACCGGGACAGACCCTACAATGAGCAGTTCTTC	CASSPDRDRPYNEQFF	NA	TRBJ2-1	TRBD1	TRBV18
TGTGCCAGTAGTACGCCGGGACAGGAGAATGAAAAACTGTTTTTT	CASSTPGQENEKLFF	NA	TRBJ1-4	TRBD1	TRBV19
TGTGCCAGCAGTTTCAATCTATACGAGCAGTACTTC	CASSFNLYEQYF	NA	TRBJ2-7	NA	TRBV6-5
TGTGCCAGCTCACCTCAGGAGAGGGCCGGGGAGCTGTTTTTT	CASSPQERAGELFF	once	TRBJ2-2	NA	TRBV18
TGTGCCAGCAGCTTGAACAGGGGGATCTCTGGAAACACCATATATTTT	CASSLNRGISGNTIYF	NA	TRBJ1-3	TRBD1	TRBV5-4
TGCAGCGTTGAAACAGGGGGGGCCTACGAGCAGTACTTC	CSVETGGAYEQYF	NA	TRBJ2-7	NA	TRBV29-1
TGTGCCAGCCAAAATCGGTGGGAGAACCACAATGAGCAGTTCTTC	CASQNRWENHNEQFF	NA	TRBJ2-1	NA	TRBV27
TGTGCCAGCAGCTCCGACAGGGGCACTGAAGCTTTCTTT	CASSSDRGTEAFF	NA	TRBJ1-1	TRBD1	TRBV11-3
TGTGCCAGCAGTCTCGTCCGGGAGGGGGCCCGAGAGACCCAGTACTTC	CASSLVREGARETQYF	once	TRBJ2-5	NA	TRBV6-6
TGTGCCAGCAGCCTTGGACAACTGTGGACAGATACGCAGTATTTT	CASSLGQLWTDTQYF	NA	TRBJ2-3	NA	TRBV6-5
TGTGCCAGCAGCTCCCCGCCGGACACCCACGGAAAGCAGTACTTC	CASSSPPDTHGKQYF	NA	TRBJ2-7	NA	TRBV28
TGCGCCAGCAGTGAAACTACCCGCAATAAAGCCAAAAACATTCAGTACTTC	CASSETTRNKAKNIQYF	NA	TRBJ2-4	NA	TRBV5-1
TGTGCCAGCAGCTTAGGAGGGCCGGGGGAATATGGCTACACCTTC	CASSLGGPGEYGYTF	NA	TRBJ1-2	NA	TRBV7-2
TGTGCCAGTAGTTCGGGACTAGCGGGAGAATGGTACAATGAGCAGTTCTTC	CASSSGLAGEWYNEQFF	few	TRBJ2-1	TRBD2	TRBV19
TGTGCCTGGTCCGGCGGTCTCTACAATGAGCAGTTCTTC	CAWSGGLYNEQFF	NA	TRBJ2-1	NA	TRBV30
TGTGCCAGCAGTTCCTTCGGCACCGGGGAGCTGTTTTTT	CASSSFGTGELFF	NA	TRBJ2-2	NA	TRBV6-5
TGTGCCAGCAGCCGAGGCAACAACGAGCAGTACTTC	CASSRGNNEQYF	NA	TRBJ2-7	NA	TRBV7-9
TGTGCCAGGACTAGCGGGAGGGGAGATACGCAGTATTTT	CARTSGRGDTQYF	NA	TRBJ2-3	TRBD2	TRBV2
TGTGCCAGCAGTAAACAGGGGGGCACTGAAGCTTTCTTT	CASSKQGGTEAFF	NA	TRBJ1-1	TRBD1	TRBV6-5
TGTGCCAGCAGCTTAGGTAACAATGAGCAGTTCTTC	CASSLGNNEQFF	NA	TRBJ2-1	NA	TRBV7-9
TGTGCCAGTAGTATAGACGGACAGGGAGAAACTGAAGCTTTCTTT	CASSIDGQGETEAFF	NA	TRBJ1-1	TRBD1	TRBV19
TGTGCCGGCGACAGCGTGAACACTGAAGCTTTCTTT	CAGDSVNTEAFF	NA	TRBJ1-1	NA	TRBV30
TGTGCCAGCAGTGCACTAGGGTACAATGAGCAGTTCTTC	CASSALGYNEQFF	NA	TRBJ2-1	NA	TRBV2
TGCAGCGTTGCCCCGGACAGGTGGTGGACTAACTATGGCTACACCTTC	CSVAPDRWWTNYGYTF	NA	TRBJ1-2	TRBD1	TRBV29-1
TGTGCCAGCAGTTCCGGTAGCGGGGGGGAACCAGATACGCAGTATTTT	CASSSGSGGEPDTQYF	few	TRBJ2-3	TRBD2	TRBV6-4
TGTGCCAGCAGTTCACACAGGGGAGGCTTTCGAGATGGCTACACCTTC	CASSSHRGGFRDGYTF	NA	TRBJ1-2	TRBD1	TRBV6-5
TGTGCCAGCAGCCCACCCGGGGGGGTTAATTCACCCCTCCACTTT	CASSPPGGVNSPLHF	NA	TRBJ1-6	NA	TRBV9
TGTGCCAGCACTCGGACTAGCGGGAGTTCTGGGGAGCAGTTCTTC	CASTRTSGSSGEQFF	NA	TRBJ2-1	TRBD2	TRBV6-6
TGTGCCAGCAGTTACTCGAGGCAGGGGAACACTGAAGCTTTCTTT	CASSYSRQGNTEAFF	NA	TRBJ1-1	NA	TRBV6-6
TGTGCCAGCAGCTACCGGACAGACGCCTTGACAGCCCTCCACTTT	CASSYRTDALTALHF	NA	TRBJ1-6	NA	TRBV5-6
TGCGCCAGCAGCGAGGCCGGGACTCACGGCGGTGAGCAGTTCTTC	CASSEAGTHGGEQFF	NA	TRBJ2-1	NA	TRBV5-1